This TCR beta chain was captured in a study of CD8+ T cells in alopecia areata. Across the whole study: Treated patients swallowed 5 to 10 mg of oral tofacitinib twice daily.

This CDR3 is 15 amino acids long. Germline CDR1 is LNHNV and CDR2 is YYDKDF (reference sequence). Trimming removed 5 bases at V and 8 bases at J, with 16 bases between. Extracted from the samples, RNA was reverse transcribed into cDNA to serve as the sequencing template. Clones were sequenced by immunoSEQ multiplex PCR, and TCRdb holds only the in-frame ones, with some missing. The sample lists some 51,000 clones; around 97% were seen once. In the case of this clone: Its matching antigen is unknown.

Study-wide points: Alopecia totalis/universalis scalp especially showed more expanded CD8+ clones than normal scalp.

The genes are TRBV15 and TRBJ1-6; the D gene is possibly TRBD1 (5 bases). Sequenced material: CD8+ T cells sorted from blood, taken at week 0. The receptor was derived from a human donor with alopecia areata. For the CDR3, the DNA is TGTGCCACCAGCCCCCGGGACTACCTTGATTCACCCCTCCACTTT. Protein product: CATSPRDYLDSPLHF.